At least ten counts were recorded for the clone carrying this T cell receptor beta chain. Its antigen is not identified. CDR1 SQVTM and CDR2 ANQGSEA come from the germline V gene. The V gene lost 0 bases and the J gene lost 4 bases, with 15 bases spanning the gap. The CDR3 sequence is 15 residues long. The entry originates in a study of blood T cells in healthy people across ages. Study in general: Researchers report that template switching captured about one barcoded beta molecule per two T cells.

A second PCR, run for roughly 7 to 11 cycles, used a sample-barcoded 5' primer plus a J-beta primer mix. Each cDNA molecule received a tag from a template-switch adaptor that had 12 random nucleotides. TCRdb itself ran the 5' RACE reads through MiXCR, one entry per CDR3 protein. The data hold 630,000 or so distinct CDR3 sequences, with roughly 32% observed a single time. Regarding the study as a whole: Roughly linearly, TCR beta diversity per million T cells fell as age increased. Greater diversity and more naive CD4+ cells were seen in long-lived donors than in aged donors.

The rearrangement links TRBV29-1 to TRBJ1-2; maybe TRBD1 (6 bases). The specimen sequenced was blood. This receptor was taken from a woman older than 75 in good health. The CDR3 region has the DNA TGCAGCGTTGAAGATCTTGCAGGGGAGGTCTATGGCTACACCTTC. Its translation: CSVEDLAGEVYGYTF.